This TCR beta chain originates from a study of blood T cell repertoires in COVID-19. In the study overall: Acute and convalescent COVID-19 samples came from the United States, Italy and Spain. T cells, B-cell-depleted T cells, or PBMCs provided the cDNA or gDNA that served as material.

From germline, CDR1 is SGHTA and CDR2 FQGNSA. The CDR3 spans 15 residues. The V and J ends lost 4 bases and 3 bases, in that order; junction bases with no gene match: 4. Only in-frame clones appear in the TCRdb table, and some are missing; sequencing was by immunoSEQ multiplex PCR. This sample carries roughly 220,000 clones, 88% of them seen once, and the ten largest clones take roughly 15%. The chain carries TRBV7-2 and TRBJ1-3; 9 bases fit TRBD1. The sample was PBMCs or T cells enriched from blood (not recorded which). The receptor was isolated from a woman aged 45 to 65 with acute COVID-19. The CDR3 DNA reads TGTGCCAGCAGCTCTGGGACAGGGTATGGAAACACCATATATTTT. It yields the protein CASSSGTGYGNTIYF.